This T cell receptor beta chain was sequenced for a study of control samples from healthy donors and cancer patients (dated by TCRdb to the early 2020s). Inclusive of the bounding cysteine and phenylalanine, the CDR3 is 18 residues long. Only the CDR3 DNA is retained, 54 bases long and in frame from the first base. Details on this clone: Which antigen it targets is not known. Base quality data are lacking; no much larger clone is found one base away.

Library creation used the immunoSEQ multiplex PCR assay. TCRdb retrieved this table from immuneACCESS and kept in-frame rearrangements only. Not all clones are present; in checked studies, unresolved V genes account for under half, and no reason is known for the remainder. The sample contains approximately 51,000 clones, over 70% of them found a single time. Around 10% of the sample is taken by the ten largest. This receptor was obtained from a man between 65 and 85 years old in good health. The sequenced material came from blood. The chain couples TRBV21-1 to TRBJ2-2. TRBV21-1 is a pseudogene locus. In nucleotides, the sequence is TGTGCCAGCAGCCAAAGGGGAATCGGGACGCGGAACACCGGGGAGCTGTTTTTT. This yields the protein CASSQRGIGTRNTGELFF.